This T cell receptor (beta chain) was recovered during a study of blood T cell repertoires in COVID-19. At the level of the study: From the United States, Italy and Spain came samples of acute and convalescent COVID-19. T cells, B-cell-depleted T cells, or PBMCs supplied cDNA or gDNA.

Authors' data handling: Nucleated cell number was recorded as an estimate derived from reference gene primer amplification. Produced via immunoSEQ multiplex PCR; TCRdb's table is partial and in-frame only. The DNA gave D and trimming, while V, J and clone size come from that table. The sample has fewer than 85,000 clones; 90% to 95% are singletons. The germline V gene has CDR1 SGHAT and CDR2 FQNNGV. V lost 5 bases to trimming and J lost 4 bases; unmatched junction nucleotides: 20. The CDR3 is 19 residues long. A single count supports this clone. The chain employs TRBV11-2 and TRBJ1-2, with TRBD1 identical over 9 bases. The sequence was collected from a human donor in a cohort sampled during active COVID-19. Specimen: peripheral blood. CDR3 DNA: TGTGCCAGCAGCCATTTCGTGGGACAGGGAGAAAGCCTAATCTATGGCTACACCTTC. It translates to CASSHFVGQGESLIYGYTF.